One T cell receptor (beta chain) is described in this entry. Repertoires were generated with immunoSEQ multiplex PCR, while TCRdb's copy carries only in-frame clones and drops some. The sample lists 75,000 to 90,000 clones; approximately 91% were seen once. The data derive from a study of T cell responses to AZD1222 COVID-19 vaccine. Germline trimming cut 4 bases from V and 4 bases from J; bases unmatched to any gene: 7. The CDR3 is 16 residues long. CDR1 is SEHNR, CDR2 FQNEAQ, per germline (reference sequence). The J gene is TRBJ2-2, the V gene TRBV7-9, with TRBD1 matching 9 bases. This clonotype was obtained from an adult in good health. Specimen: peripheral blood, collected on day 0 of AZD1222 vaccination. The DNA for the CDR3 is TGTGCCAGCAGCTGGGCCGGGACAGGGCCCACCGGGGAGCTGTTTTTT. Translated: CASSWAGTGPTGELFF.